This entry concerns a single TCR beta chain. Authors' processing steps: Counts of nucleated cells, estimated from reference gene primer amplification, were obtained. Some clones are missing from TCRdb's copy, which holds only in-frame ones; the method was immunoSEQ multiplex PCR. The V and J calls and clone size come from that table; D and trimming were worked out from the DNA. The table lists approximately 12,000 clones, approximately 73% of them singletons. The sample originates from a study of blood T cell repertoires in COVID-19. The overall study: Both acute and convalescent COVID-19 samples were obtained from the United States, Italy and Spain. T cells, B-cell-depleted T cells, or PBMCs provided the cDNA or gDNA that served as material.

Trimming left V 2 bases short and J 6 bases short, with 9 bases between. The germline gives CDR1 KGHDR, CDR2 SFDVKD. CDR3 length: 14 residues. This chain uses TRBV24-1 with TRBJ2-2; maybe TRBD1 (5 bases). The material sequenced was peripheral blood. The origin of this receptor is a human donor in a cohort sampled during active COVID-19. The CDR3 DNA follows: TGTGCCACCAGTGATTCCGGACACCCCGGGGAGCTGTTTTTT. Translation gives CATSDSGHPGELFF.